The present entry profiles one TCR beta chain with its context. Its specificity is unknown. Individual cDNA molecules received unique molecular identifiers. TCRdb processed the 5' RACE reads anew with MiXCR; each CDR3 protein has one entry. The table has more than 80,000 distinct CDR3 sequences, roughly 13% seen once. Losses at the gene ends were 2 bases for V and 3 bases for J; bases not matched to a gene: 12. CDR1 is SGHVS and CDR2 is FQNEAQ in the germline V gene. The CDR3 covers 19 residues. This sample stems from a study of early T cells in non-severe SARS-CoV-2 infection. Overall study: Sequencing was performed on bulk RNA from unsorted whole blood, leaving chains unpaired.

Study-level points and caveats: Anti-spike CD8 responses were favored by VDJdb matching, which missed private and CD4 specificities.

The chain joins TRBV7-8 to TRBJ2-3; 12 bases align to TRBD2. The specimen sequenced was whole blood. The source of this sequence is an adult who was a healthcare worker with PCR-confirmed SARS-CoV-2 infection or an uninfected control (not recorded which). This CDR3 is CASSLRPSGGDLWTDTQYF. The CDR3 bases are TGTGCCAGCAGCTTACGGCCTAGCGGGGGGGATTTATGGACAGATACGCAGTATTTT.